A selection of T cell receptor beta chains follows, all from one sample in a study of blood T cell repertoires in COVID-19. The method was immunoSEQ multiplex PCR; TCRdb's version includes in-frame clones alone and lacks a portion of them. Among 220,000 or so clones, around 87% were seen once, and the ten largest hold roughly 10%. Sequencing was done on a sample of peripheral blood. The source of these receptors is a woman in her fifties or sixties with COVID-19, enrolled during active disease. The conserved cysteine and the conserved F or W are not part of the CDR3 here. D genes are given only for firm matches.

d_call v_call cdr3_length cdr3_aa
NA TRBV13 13 ASSLGGAFNSPLH
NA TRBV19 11 ASLGSSTDTQY
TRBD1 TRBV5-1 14 ASSQTTGGLNTEAF
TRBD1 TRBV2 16 ASKPDRGREVSRETQY
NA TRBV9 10 ASKGGSYGYT
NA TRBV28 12 ASSTGTLTYEQY
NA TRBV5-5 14 ASSWGPAGNTGELF
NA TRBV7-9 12 ASSSVGGSYEQY
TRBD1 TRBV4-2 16 ASSQYLTGGDSGNTIY
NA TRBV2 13 ASSSDRSYNSPLH
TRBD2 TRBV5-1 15 ASSLSVAGGRTGELF
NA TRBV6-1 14 ASSARGAASTDTQY
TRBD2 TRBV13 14 ASSSSRGGAGSEQY
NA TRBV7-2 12 ASSLSLYNSPLH
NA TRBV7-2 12 ASSLFGGADTQY
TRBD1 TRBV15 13 ATSRDRGDSYGYT
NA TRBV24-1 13 ATSDPRRGTDTQY
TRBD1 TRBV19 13 ASSSEGATTDTQY
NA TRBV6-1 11 ASSEAGRAEAF
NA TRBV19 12 ASSEDRYNSPLH
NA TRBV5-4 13 ASSPDRSSGNTIY
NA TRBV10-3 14 AISESLTQGTDEQF
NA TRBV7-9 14 ASSPRSTYSGNTIY
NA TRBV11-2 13 ASSPRGAFAGELF
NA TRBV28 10 ASSLRDYEQY
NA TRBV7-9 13 ASSLGDTSNQPQH
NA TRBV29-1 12 SVELGEVAGELF
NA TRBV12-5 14 ASGSPGVGDTGELF
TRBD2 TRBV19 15 ASSTPWRGGLVDTQY
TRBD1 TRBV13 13 ASSPGTGMNTEAF
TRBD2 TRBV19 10 ASSMRGDTQY
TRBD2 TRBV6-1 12 ASSEQRGGLEQY
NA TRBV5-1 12 ASSRQEITGELF
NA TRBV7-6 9 ASSLYAEQY
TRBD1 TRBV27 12 ASSLGQGAYEQY
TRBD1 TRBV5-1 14 ASSSGTGGRNQPQH
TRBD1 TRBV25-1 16 ASSATGRATKFNYGYT
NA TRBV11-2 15 ASSQIRSRQVNYGYT
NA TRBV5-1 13 ASSRGRVRAGEQF
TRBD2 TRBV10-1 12 ASSEGTSQETQY
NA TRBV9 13 ASSAGEGPSYEQY
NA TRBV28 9 ASSFGVQAF
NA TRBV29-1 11 SVARPSSYGYT
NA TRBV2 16 ASGGGGPMYSGANVLT
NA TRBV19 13 ASSTTGGGNQPQH
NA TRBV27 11 ASAPTGGGPLH
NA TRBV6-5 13 ASSPSRSEDQPQH
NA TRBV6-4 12 ASSATSNTGELF
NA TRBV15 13 ATSGGVAITDTQY
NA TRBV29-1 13 SVRGSWGRGTEAF
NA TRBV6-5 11 ASSYSGSREQY
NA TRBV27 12 ASSLGTNNNEQF
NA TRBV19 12 ASSPTHRVTEAF
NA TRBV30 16 AWSVRRGVGRSGNTIY
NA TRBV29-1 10 SVAGSRDEQF
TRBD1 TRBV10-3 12 AISEGQGIETQY
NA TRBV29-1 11 SVDGGSTDTQY
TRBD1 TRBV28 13 ASRPPGTGKETQY
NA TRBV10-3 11 ASTGGAYEKLF
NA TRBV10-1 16 ASSAGDLEYTNTGELF